These 27 T cell receptor beta chains share one sample of origin, sequenced in a study of blood T cell repertoires in COVID-19. Using immunoSEQ multiplex PCR, the repertoire was profiled, and TCRdb retains in-frame clones only, with some absent. The sample lists roughly 40,000 clones, about 88% occurring once. Sequences were obtained from peripheral blood. The receptors here all came from a human donor in a cohort sampled during active COVID-19.

This rearrangement joins TRBV3-1 (or the pseudogene TRBV3-2) to TRBJ2-7; 9 bases line up with TRBD1. CDR1 is LGHDT and CDR2 is YNNKEL in the germline V gene (reference sequence). The CDR3 length is 14 residues. V dropped 4 bases and J dropped 3; count of bases not matched to a gene: 4. CDR3 sequence reads: CASSPGQGFYEQYF. The CDR3 DNA reads as TGTGCCAGCAGCCCGGGACAGGGTTTCTACGAGCAGTACTTC.

This sequence joins TRBV28 and TRBJ1-5; TRBD1 matches at 7 bases. Trimming took 4 bases from V and 1 from J; bases not matched to a gene: 7. This CDR3 has 16 residues. Per germline, CDR1 MDHEN and CDR2 SYDVKM. CDR3 sequence: CASSSLQGGSNQPQHF. DNA of the CDR3: TGTGCCAGCAGTTCCCTTCAGGGGGGCAGCAATCAGCCCCAGCATTTT.

The V call is TRBV5-1, the J call TRBJ1-1; D is undetermined. Germline V gene sequence: CDR1 SGHRS, CDR2 YFSETQ. This CDR3 is built from 13 residues. The V end lost 5 bases, the J end lost 1 base, and 9 bases lay between the germline ends. The CDR3 nucleotides are TGCGCCAGCAGATTCCAGGAGAACACTGAAGCTTTCTTT. This gives the protein CASRFQENTEAFF.

The chain uses TRBV12-5 and TRBJ1-1; TRBD1 aligns across 10 bases. After removal of 0 bases from V and 3 bases from J, the junction contained 7 bases not matched to a gene. CDR3 size: 17 residues. CDR1 and CDR2 from the germline V gene are LGHNT and FRNRAP. Here the CDR3 DNA reads TGTGCTAGTGGTTTGGTACGGGGACAGGGGTTGGACACTGAAGCTTTCTTT. This translates into CASGLVRGQGLDTEAFF.

This clone was counted a single time. CDR3 sequence reads: CAWSEGQPGGTQYF. CDR3 DNA sequence: TGTGCCTGGAGTGAAGGACAGCCTGGGGGGACCCAGTACTTC. V is TRBV30 and J is TRBJ2-5, with D perhaps TRBD1 (6 bases). The V and J ends lost 1 base and 7 bases respectively, with 16 bases between them. The CDR3 extends over 14 amino acids. The V gene's germline CDR1 is GTSNPN and CDR2 SVGIG (reference sequence).

This sequence joins TRBV9 and TRBJ1-2; D gene uncertain. Germline V lookup: CDR1 SGDLS, CDR2 YYNGEE. With 0 bases removed from V and 7 bases from J, the gap between germline ends came to 16 bases. The CDR3 totals 15 residues. CDR3 sequence reads: CASSVGVALGGGYTF. The CDR3 nucleotides are TGTGCCAGCAGCGTAGGGGTAGCCTTAGGTGGTGGCTACACCTTC.

The chain uses TRBV13 and TRBJ2-5; 8 positions agree with TRBD2. Germline assignment: CDR1 PRHDT and CDR2 FYEKMQ (reference sequence). This CDR3 spans 16 amino acids. The J segment lost 9 bases and the V segment lost 1 base, leaving 13 bases of the junction unmatched. The CDR3 nucleotides are TGTGCCAGCAGCTTAGACCTCGCGGGGGGTTCATCGTCCCAGTACTTC. Translating gives CASSLDLAGGSSSQYF. The complete variable domain, with remaining parts taken from reference TRBV13 and TRBJ2-5, reads AAGVIQSPRHLIKEKRETATLKCYPIPRHDTVYWYQQGPGQDPQFLISFYEKMQSDKGSIPDRFSAQQFSDYHSELNMSSLELGDSALYFCASSLDLAGGSSSQYFGPGTRLLVL.

The chain employs TRBV13 and TRBJ2-2; the D gene is possibly TRBD1 (6 bases). The V end was cut by 8 bases, the J end by 6 bases, with 25 bases between. This CDR3 is built from 17 residues. Looked up from germline, CDR1 is PRHDT and CDR2 is FYEKMQ (reference sequence). The CDR3 nucleotides are TGTGCCAGCCATCCCCTCGGGGCAGGGGCTGGTTCCGGGGAGCTGTTTTTT. Amino acids: CASHPLGAGAGSGELFF.

V usage is TRBV3-1 (or the pseudogene TRBV3-2) and J usage is TRBJ2-7; the D gene is possibly TRBD1 (8 bases). The CDR3 covers 15 residues. Germline CDR1 and CDR2: LGHDT and YNNKEL (reference sequence). V was pared by 0 bases and J by 6 bases, with 15 bases between. Here the CDR3 reads CASSQDGQGGSEQYF. The CDR3 DNA follows: TGTGCCAGCAGCCAAGACGGACAGGGAGGGAGCGAGCAGTACTTC.

This clone was seen once. The rearrangement joins TRBV6-5 to TRBJ2-5; TRBD2 matches 8 bases. Germline V gene lookup returns CDR1 MNHEY and CDR2 SVGAGI. Trimming removed 0 bases from V and 8 bases from J; junction bases left unmatched: 11. This CDR3 spans 16 amino acids. The CDR3 sequence is CASSYSPGGAASTQYF. The CDR3 region has the DNA TGTGCCAGCAGTTACTCCCCCGGGGGGGCCGCCTCAACCCAGTACTTC.

The V and J genes are TRBV24-1 and TRBJ1-5; 7 positions agree with TRBD1. Trimming cost V 4 bases and J 4 bases; bases outside gene matches: 6. Per the germline V gene, CDR1 is KGHDR and CDR2 is SFDVKD. This CDR3 region has 15 residues. Here the CDR3 DNA reads TGTGCCACCAGTGACCGGGACAGAGGGAATCAGCCCCAGCATTTT. Its protein product is CATSDRDRGNQPQHF.

The V call is TRBV19, the J call TRBJ1-2; 10 bases agree with TRBD1. After removal of 5 bases from V and 8 bases from J, the junction contained 5 bases not matched to a gene. The V gene's germline CDR1 is LNHDA and CDR2 SQIVND (reference sequence). The CDR3 consists of 13 residues. The CDR3 loop reads CASSPRTGGGYTF. The CDR3, as DNA: TGTGCCAGTAGTCCAAGGACAGGGGGAGGCTACACCTTC.

CDR3 sequence (DNA): TGTGCCAGTAGTCCGGGAGAACTAGTCTACGAGCAGTACTTC. Its protein is CASSPGELVYEQYF. The chain is built from TRBV19 and TRBJ2-7, with D tentatively TRBD2 (6 bases). Germline CDR1 reads LNHDA; CDR2 reads SQIVND (reference sequence). The CDR3 spans 14 residues. V lost 5 bases and J lost 3, with 14 bases in between.

This clone was detected once. The V gene is TRBV28, the J gene TRBJ2-7, with TRBD1 identical over 7 bases. Germline V gives CDR1 MDHEN, CDR2 SYDVKM. Unmatched junction bases numbered 11, after V lost 6 bases and J lost 9 bases. The length of the CDR3 is 13 residues. The CDR3 DNA sequence: TGTGCCAGCAGCACCGGGACAGAAAAGGGGCAGTACTTC. As protein: CASSTGTEKGQYF.

This CDR3 reads CASSITLTGVVTEAFF. CDR3 nucleotide sequence: TGTGCCAGTAGTATAACATTGACAGGGGTGGTCACTGAAGCTTTCTTT. V usage is TRBV19 and J usage is TRBJ1-1; 8 positions agree with TRBD1. J was trimmed by 4 bases and V by 2 bases; bases with no gene match: 9. Germline V gene data show CDR1 as LNHDA and CDR2 as SQIVND (reference sequence). The CDR3 consists of 16 residues.

V is TRBV30 and J is TRBJ2-2; TRBD1 is a possible D gene (6 bases). Germline CDR1 GTSNPN, CDR2 SVGIG (reference sequence). This CDR3 region has 13 residues. V was pared by 1 base and J by 6 bases, with 9 bases between. The CDR3, as DNA: TGTGCCTGGAGTGGACAGGCCCCCGGGGAGCTGTTTTTT. It encodes CAWSGQAPGELFF.

This chain links TRBV10-3 with TRBJ2-7, with D unresolved. Trimming left V 4 bases short and J 7 bases short, with 14 bases between. The CDR3 has 13 amino acids. The germline V gene has CDR1 ENHRY and CDR2 SYGVKD. The CDR3 DNA reads as TGTGCCATCAGTGGGCAGGTAGATAAGGAGCAGTACTTC. It encodes CAISGQVDKEQYF.

This clone was observed once. The chain recombines TRBV10-3 with TRBJ1-4; 7 nucleotides match TRBD1. This CDR3 has 11 residues. J gave up 10 bases and V 10 bases, and 6 bases lay outside the gene matches. Germline CDR1 is ENHRY and CDR2 is SYGVKD. Here the CDR3 reads CASPDRVKLFF. The CDR3 coding sequence is TGTGCCAGCCCCGACAGGGTAAAACTGTTTTTT.

V usage is TRBV29-1 and J usage is TRBJ1-2; D possibly corresponds to TRBD1 (6 bases). The CDR3 sequence is 12 residues long. Trimming removed 3 bases from V and 3 bases from J, with 8 bases in between. Germline-derived CDR1 and CDR2 are SQVTM and ANQGSEA. CDR3 in DNA: TGCAGCGTTGAGAGGGGGTACTATGGCTACACCTTC. It translates to CSVERGYYGYTF.

The chain recombines TRBV6-5 with TRBJ2-1; the match to TRBD1 covers 7 bases. Losses at the gene ends were 11 bases for V and 7 bases for J; bases not matched to a gene: 8. Germline CDR1 MNHEY, CDR2 SVGAGI. This CDR3 is 12 amino acids long. The CDR3 nucleotides read TGTGCCGTCCAACAGGGGATGAATGAGCAGTTCTTC. Residues: CAVQQGMNEQFF.

The chain recombines TRBV11-2 with TRBJ2-7; 9 nucleotides line up with TRBD2. V was clipped by 2 bases and J by 4 bases; unmatched bases: 15. CDR3 length equals 18 residues. Looked up from germline, CDR1 is SGHAT and CDR2 is FQNNGV. CDR3 amino acids: CASSLRRPKASGEYEQYF. The DNA of the CDR3 is TGTGCCAGCAGCTTAAGAAGGCCAAAGGCTAGCGGGGAATACGAGCAGTACTTC. The whole variable domain, remainder taken from reference TRBV11-2 and TRBJ2-7, is EAGVAQSPRYKIIEKRQSVAFWCNPISGHATLYWYQQILGQGPKLLIQFQNNGVVDDSQLPKDRFSAERLKGVDSTLKIQPAKLEDSAVYLCASSLRRPKASGEYEQYFGPGTRLTVT.

This clone was observed a handful of times. J is TRBJ2-5 and V is TRBV19; 15 nucleotides align to TRBD2. CDR1 is LNHDA, CDR2 SQIVND, per germline (reference sequence). The ends lost 5 bases at V and 2 bases at J; junction bases unmatched: 6. This CDR3 is built from 17 residues. CDR3 amino acids: CASSWTGLAGGQETQYF. In nucleotides, the CDR3 is TGTGCCAGTAGTTGGACCGGACTAGCGGGGGGGCAAGAGACCCAGTACTTC.

The CDR3 DNA reads as TGTGCCAGCAGTTTTGGGCCGGGACAGGGGGCGATTCAGCCCCAGCATTTT. The encoded protein is CASSFGPGQGAIQPQHF. The chain is built from TRBV27 and TRBJ1-5; TRBD1 aligns across 12 bases. Per the germline V gene, CDR1 is MNHEY and CDR2 is SMNVEV (reference sequence). The CDR3 loop spans 17 amino acids. V shed 3 bases, J shed 6 bases, and the junction held 9 bases outside the gene matches.

This clone was picked up a small number of times. J is TRBJ1-1 and V is TRBV5-1, with 11 bases matching TRBD1. Per germline, CDR1 SGHRS and CDR2 YFSETQ. V dropped 7 bases and J dropped 7; count of bases not matched to a gene: 3. CDR3 size: 12 residues. The CDR3 nucleotides read TGCGCCAGCGGGGACAGGGGGGTTGAAGCTTTCTTT. This sequence encodes CASGDRGVEAFF.

This chain joins TRBV4-1 and TRBJ2-5; 8 bases match TRBD1. V shed 5 bases, J shed 5 bases, and the junction held 4 bases outside the gene matches. Germline V gives CDR1 MGHRA, CDR2 YSYEKL. CDR3 length: 13 amino acids. In nucleotides, the CDR3 is TGCGCCAGCAGCACCCAGGGGGCGGAGACCCAGTACTTC. This translates into CASSTQGAETQYF.

This clone appeared once. J is TRBJ1-2 and V is TRBV12-3 or TRBV12-4; 7 nucleotides line up with TRBD1. With 3 bases clipped from V and 5 bases from J, the junction kept 3 bases outside the gene matches. The CDR3 loop spans 13 amino acids. The CDR3 DNA is TGTGCCAGCAGTTTGGGACAGCGGTATGGCTACACCTTC. It is translated as CASSLGQRYGYTF.

The rearrangement joins TRBV19 to TRBJ1-1; D gene unclear. CDR3 length: 14 residues. V lost 6 bases and J 2 bases, leaving 13 bases between the germline ends. Germline-derived CDR1 and CDR2 are LNHDA and SQIVND (reference sequence). In DNA, the CDR3 is TGTGCCAGTAGGGGCGGGTTGGTTAACACTGAAGCTTTCTTT. It specifies CASRGGLVNTEAFF.